Shown below are 16 T cell receptor beta chains from a single sample sequenced in a study of T-cell reconstitution after alpha-beta-depleted transplantation in children. The authors prepared the TCRbeta library with unique molecular identifiers. TCRdb analysed the PCR reads with MiXCR anew, one entry per CDR3 protein. The table has 500,000 to 600,000 distinct CDR3 sequences, more than 20% seen once. This specimen consisted of PBMCs, obtained before TCRalphabeta/CD19-depleted stem cell transplant. These receptors originate from a boy under two years old with Wiskott-Aldrich syndrome, due to receive a stem cell transplant.

This clonotype has more than one count but fewer than ten. V usage is TRBV29-1 and J usage is TRBJ2-1, with D hard to call. The germline gives CDR1 SQVTM, CDR2 ANQGSEA. Trimming shortened V by 0 bases and J by 4 bases, and 7 bases separated the two germline ends. CDR3 length: 13 residues. The chain's CDR3 is CSVEDPRYNEQFF. The CDR3 nucleotides read TGCAGCGTTGAAGATCCGCGGTACAATGAGCAGTTCTTC.

This rearrangement joins TRBV12-3 or TRBV12-4 to TRBJ2-5, with 16 nucleotides matching TRBD2. This CDR3 comprises 18 residues. The V segment lost 6 bases and the J segment 1 base; nucleotides outside the gene matches: 8. The CDR3 sequence is CASSPGLAGGGFQETQYF. The CDR3 coding sequence is TGTGCCAGCAGCCCGGGACTAGCGGGAGGGGGCTTCCAAGAGACCCAGTACTTC.

This clonotype was picked up a small number of times. The chain is built from TRBV19 and TRBJ1-6; possibly TRBD1 for D (6 bases). Germline V CDR1 and CDR2: LNHDA, SQIVND (reference sequence). Trimming left V 3 bases short and J 7 bases short, with 13 bases between. The CDR3 length is 15 residues. This CDR3 is CASSIVPGDNSPLHF. CDR3 nucleotides: TGTGCCAGTAGTATCGTTCCAGGGGACAATTCACCCCTCCACTTT.

The genes are TRBV28 and TRBJ2-2; D uncertain. This CDR3 is built from 14 residues. Germline assignment: CDR1 MDHEN and CDR2 SYDVKM. V was pared by 2 bases and J by 6 bases, with 10 bases between. The CDR3 spells CASSLVAWAGELFF. CDR3 DNA: TGTGCCAGCAGTTTAGTCGCATGGGCCGGGGAGCTGTTTTTT. The full variable domain, its missing parts supplied by reference TRBV28 and TRBJ2-2, is DVKVTQSSRYLVKRTGEKVFLECVQDMDHENMFWYRQDPGLGLRLIYFSYDVKMKEKGDIPEGYSVSREKKERFSLILESASTNQTSMYLCASSLVAWAGELFFGEGSRLTVL.

This clonotype was counted only a few times. The chain recombines TRBV5-1 with TRBJ2-5, with D uncertain. Germline values: CDR1 SGHRS, CDR2 YFSETQ. V lost 4 bases and J lost 5, with 12 bases in between. This CDR3 comprises 13 residues. The chain's CDR3 is CASSPLSGETQYF. CDR3 sequence (DNA): TGCGCCAGCAGCCCACTGTCCGGGGAGACCCAGTACTTC. Full variable domain (missing parts from reference TRBV5-1 and TRBJ2-5): KAGVTQTPRYLIKTRGQQVTLSCSPISGHRSVSWYQQTPGQGLQFLFEYFSETQRNKGNFPGRFSGRQFSNSRSEMNVSTLELGDSALYLCASSPLSGETQYFGPGTRLLVL.

This clonotype was seen more than once but under ten times. The chain links TRBV5-1 to TRBJ2-3; D gene uncertain. The CDR3 runs to 14 residues. V lost 0 bases to trimming and J lost 2 bases, with 7 bases between them. CDR1 SGHRS and CDR2 YFSETQ come from the germline V gene. CDR3 nucleotides: TGCGCCAGCAGCTTGGGACCCCTCACAGATACGCAGTATTTT. Translated, it gives CASSLGPLTDTQYF.

This clonotype has just a few counts. This chain uses TRBV5-1 with TRBJ2-7; D could derive from TRBD1 or TRBD2 (6 bases each). CDR1 is SGHRS, CDR2 YFSETQ, per germline. The CDR3 is made up of 14 amino acids. V was pared by 4 bases and J by 3 bases, with 14 bases between. In nucleotides, the CDR3 is TGCGCCAGCAGCGACGGGGGCGGAGGCTACGAGCAGTACTTC. As protein: CASSDGGGGYEQYF. The full variable domain, with the rest looked up from reference TRBV5-1 and TRBJ2-7, is KAGVTQTPRYLIKTRGQQVTLSCSPISGHRSVSWYQQTPGQGLQFLFEYFSETQRNKGNFPGRFSGRQFSNSRSEMNVSTLELGDSALYLCASSDGGGGYEQYFGPGTRLTVT.

The V call is TRBV20-1, the J call TRBJ2-3, with D perhaps TRBD2 (6 bases). The germline gives CDR1 DFQATT, CDR2 SNEGSKA (reference sequence). The CDR3 spans 14 residues. The ends were cut back, 4 bases at V and 3 bases at J, with 14 bases in the middle. DNA of the CDR3: TGCAGTGCTATCAGGCCGGGGGTGACAGATACGCAGTATTTT. It codes for CSAIRPGVTDTQYF.

The chain employs TRBV20-1 and TRBJ2-4; D perhaps matches TRBD2 (5 bases). Germline V gene sequence: CDR1 DFQATT, CDR2 SNEGSKA (reference sequence). This CDR3 has 12 amino acids. Trimming shortened V by 4 bases and J by 7 bases, and 11 bases separated the two germline ends. The CDR3 region is CSATFGGNIQYF. CDR3 DNA sequence: TGCAGTGCTACCTTCGGCGGGAACATTCAGTACTTC.

The V call is TRBV5-1, the J call TRBJ2-7; no clear D. The CDR3 has 12 amino acids. Germline values: CDR1 SGHRS, CDR2 YFSETQ. V was trimmed by 2 bases and J by 5 bases, leaving 8 bases between them. The CDR3 nucleotides are TGCGCCAGCAGCTTCAGCCCCAACGAGCAGTACTTC. Protein product: CASSFSPNEQYF.

This clonotype was observed a handful of times. The rearrangement links TRBV7-6 to TRBJ2-1, with 10 nucleotides matching TRBD2. J gave up 8 bases and V 7 bases, and 14 bases lay outside the gene matches. The CDR3 extends over 16 amino acids. The germline gives CDR1 SGHVS, CDR2 FNYEAQ. The CDR3 sequence: CASTKGLASGRDEQFF. CDR3 bases: TGTGCCAGCACCAAAGGCTTGGCTAGCGGGAGAGATGAGCAGTTCTTC.

A few counts support this clonotype. The chain couples TRBV19 to TRBJ2-3; possibly TRBD1 for D (5 bases). From germline, CDR1 is LNHDA and CDR2 SQIVND (reference sequence). Trimming took 3 bases from V and 2 from J, leaving 9 bases between them. The CDR3 has 14 amino acids. DNA of the CDR3: TGTGCCAGTAGTATTGGACACCTCACAGATACGCAGTATTTT. Encoded protein: CASSIGHLTDTQYF.

V gene TRBV18 combines with J gene TRBJ2-5, with 12 bases fitting TRBD2. The CDR3 extends over 16 amino acids. With V trimmed by 6 bases and J by 1 base, 6 bases remained unmatched. In germline, CDR1 is KGHSH, CDR2 LQKENI. The CDR3 nucleotides read TGTGCCAGCTCGCCGACTAGCGGGAGCCTCCAAGAGACCCAGTACTTC. It yields the protein CASSPTSGSLQETQYF.

The chain carries TRBV7-2 and TRBJ2-7, with D perhaps matching TRBD1 (5 bases). The ends were cut back, 1 base at V and 5 bases at J, with 12 bases in the middle. There are 14 residues in the CDR3. CDR1 is SGHTA, CDR2 FQGNSA, per germline. The CDR3 DNA sequence: TGTGCCAGCAGCTTAGATGGGGCTATCGACGAGCAGTACTTC. Translated, it gives CASSLDGAIDEQYF.

The V call is TRBV5-1, the J call TRBJ2-3; 7 bases fit TRBD1. After removal of 4 bases from V and 0 bases from J, the junction contained 8 bases not matched to a gene. Germline lookup yields CDR1 SGHRS and CDR2 YFSETQ. The CDR3 runs 16 residues. The DNA for the CDR3 is TGCGCCAGCAGCCCCGGCCGGGACAGCAGCACAGATACGCAGTATTTT. It specifies CASSPGRDSSTDTQYF.

This clonotype was observed a few times. Compared with germline, one end of the junction differs, possibly owing to a read error. The chain employs TRBV20-1 and TRBJ2-5, with D unclear. The CDR3 runs 15 residues. CDR1 is DFQATT and CDR2 is SNEGSKA in the germline V gene (reference sequence). DNA of the CDR3: TGCAGTGCGAGAGGAGCGTCCGATAACCAAGAGACCCAGTACTTC. It codes for CSARGASDNQETQYF.